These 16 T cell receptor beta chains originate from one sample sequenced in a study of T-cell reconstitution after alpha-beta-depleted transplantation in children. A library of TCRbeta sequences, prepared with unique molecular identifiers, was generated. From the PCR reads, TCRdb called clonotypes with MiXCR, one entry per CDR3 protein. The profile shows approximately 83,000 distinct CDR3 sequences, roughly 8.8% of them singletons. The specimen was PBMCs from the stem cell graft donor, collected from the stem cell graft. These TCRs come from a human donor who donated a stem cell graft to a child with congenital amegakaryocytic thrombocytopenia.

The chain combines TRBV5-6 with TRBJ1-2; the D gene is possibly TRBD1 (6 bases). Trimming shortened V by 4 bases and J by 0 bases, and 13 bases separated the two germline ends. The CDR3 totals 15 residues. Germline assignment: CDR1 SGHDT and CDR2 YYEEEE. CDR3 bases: TGTGCCAGCAGCCTGATCGGACAGTCTAACTATGGCTACACCTTC. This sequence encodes CASSLIGQSNYGYTF.

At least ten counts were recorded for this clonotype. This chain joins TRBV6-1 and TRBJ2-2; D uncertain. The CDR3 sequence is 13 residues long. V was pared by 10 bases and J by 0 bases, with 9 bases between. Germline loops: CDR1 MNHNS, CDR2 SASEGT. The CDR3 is CATRRANTGELFF. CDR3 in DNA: TGTGCCACTAGACGGGCGAACACCGGGGAGCTGTTTTTT.

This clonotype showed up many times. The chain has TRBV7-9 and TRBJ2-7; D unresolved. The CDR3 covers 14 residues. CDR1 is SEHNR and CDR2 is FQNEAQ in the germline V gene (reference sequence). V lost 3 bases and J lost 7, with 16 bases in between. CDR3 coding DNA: TGTGCCAGCAGCTTCGTATACCCAGATTTGGAGCAGTACTTC. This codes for CASSFVYPDLEQYF.

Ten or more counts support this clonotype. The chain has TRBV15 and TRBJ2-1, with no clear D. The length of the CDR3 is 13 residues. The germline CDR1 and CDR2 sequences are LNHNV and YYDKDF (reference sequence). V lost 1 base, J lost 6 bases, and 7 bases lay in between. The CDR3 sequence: CATSRARSNEQFF. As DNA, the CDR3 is TGTGCCACCAGCAGAGCCAGGAGCAATGAGCAGTTCTTC. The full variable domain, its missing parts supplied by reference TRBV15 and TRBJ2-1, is DAMVIQNPRYQVTQFGKPVTLSCSQTLNHNVMYWYQQKSSQAPKLLFHYYDKDFNNEADTPDNFQSRRPNTSFCFLDIRSPGLGDTAMYLCATSRARSNEQFFGPGTRLTVL.

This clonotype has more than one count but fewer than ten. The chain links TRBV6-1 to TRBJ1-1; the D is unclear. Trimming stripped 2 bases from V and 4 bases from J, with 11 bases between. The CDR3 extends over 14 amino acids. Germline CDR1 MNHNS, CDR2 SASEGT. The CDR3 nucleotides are TGTGCCAGCAGTGAAATGGAAGCGGCCACTGAAGCTTTCTTT. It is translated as CASSEMEAATEAFF.

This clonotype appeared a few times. The CDR3 spells CASSQDRTFSGNTIYF. The CDR3 DNA is TGCGCCAGCAGCCAGGACAGAACTTTCTCTGGAAACACCATATATTTT. This chain connects TRBV4-3 to TRBJ1-3; weak D call: TRBD1 (6 bases). The V end lost 3 bases, the J end lost 0 bases, and 12 bases lay between the germline ends. The CDR3 has 16 amino acids. Germline CDR1 and CDR2: LGHNA and YSLEER.

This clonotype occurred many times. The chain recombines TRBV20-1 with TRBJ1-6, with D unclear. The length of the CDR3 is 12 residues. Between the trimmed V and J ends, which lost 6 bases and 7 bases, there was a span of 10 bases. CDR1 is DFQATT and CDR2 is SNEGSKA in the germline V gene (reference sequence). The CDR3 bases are TGCAGTGCGCGGGGAAAAAATTCACCCCTCCACTTT. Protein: CSARGKNSPLHF.

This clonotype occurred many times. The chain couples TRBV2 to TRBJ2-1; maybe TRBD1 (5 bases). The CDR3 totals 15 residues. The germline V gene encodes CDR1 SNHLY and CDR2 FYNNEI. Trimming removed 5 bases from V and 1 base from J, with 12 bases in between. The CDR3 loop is CASSTGLNSYNEQFF. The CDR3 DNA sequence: TGTGCCAGCAGTACAGGTTTGAATTCCTACAATGAGCAGTTCTTC.

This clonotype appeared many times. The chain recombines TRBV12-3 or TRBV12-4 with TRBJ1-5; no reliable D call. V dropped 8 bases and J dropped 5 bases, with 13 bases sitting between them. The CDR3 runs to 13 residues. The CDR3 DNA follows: TGTGCCAGCGGGTTGGGCCCGGATCAGCCCCAGCATTTT. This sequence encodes CASGLGPDQPQHF.

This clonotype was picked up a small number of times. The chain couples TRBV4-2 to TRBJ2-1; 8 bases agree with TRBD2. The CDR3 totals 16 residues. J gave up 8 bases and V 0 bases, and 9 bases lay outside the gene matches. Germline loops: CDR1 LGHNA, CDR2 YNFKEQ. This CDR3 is CASSQEEAGAMYEQFF. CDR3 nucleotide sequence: TGTGCCAGCAGCCAAGAAGAAGCGGGAGCTATGTATGAGCAGTTCTTC.

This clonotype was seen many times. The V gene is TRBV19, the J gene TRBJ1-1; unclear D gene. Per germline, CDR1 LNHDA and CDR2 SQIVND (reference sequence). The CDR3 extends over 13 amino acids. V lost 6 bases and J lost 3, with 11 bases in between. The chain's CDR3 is CASSLSVDTEAFF. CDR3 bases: TGTGCCAGTAGCCTTTCGGTGGACACTGAAGCTTTCTTT.

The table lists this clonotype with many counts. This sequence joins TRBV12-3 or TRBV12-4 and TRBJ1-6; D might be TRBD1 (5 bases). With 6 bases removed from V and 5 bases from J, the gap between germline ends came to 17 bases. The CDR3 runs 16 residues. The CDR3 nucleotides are TGTGCCAGCAGGCCAACAACTCAGGGAAATAATTCACCCCTCCACTTT. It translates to CASRPTTQGNNSPLHF.

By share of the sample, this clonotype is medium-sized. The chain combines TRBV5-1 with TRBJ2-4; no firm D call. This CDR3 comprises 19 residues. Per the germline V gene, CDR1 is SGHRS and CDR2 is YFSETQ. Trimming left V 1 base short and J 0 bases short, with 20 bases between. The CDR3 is CASSLFRQKIILAKNIQYF. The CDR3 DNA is TGCGCCAGCAGCTTGTTTCGGCAGAAAATCATTCTAGCCAAAAACATTCAGTACTTC.

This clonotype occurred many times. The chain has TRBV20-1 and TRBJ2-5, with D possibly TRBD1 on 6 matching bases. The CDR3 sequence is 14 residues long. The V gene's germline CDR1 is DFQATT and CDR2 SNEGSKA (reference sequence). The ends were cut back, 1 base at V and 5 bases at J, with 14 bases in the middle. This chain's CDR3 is CSARGTEVRETQYF. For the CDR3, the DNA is TGCAGTGCTAGAGGGACAGAGGTCCGGGAGACCCAGTACTTC.

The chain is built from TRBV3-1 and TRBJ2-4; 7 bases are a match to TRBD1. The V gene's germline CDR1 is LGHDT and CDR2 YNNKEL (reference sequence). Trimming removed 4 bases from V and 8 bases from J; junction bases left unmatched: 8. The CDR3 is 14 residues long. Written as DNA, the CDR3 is TGTGCCAGCAGCCCCGGTAACAGGGGATACATTCAGTACTTC. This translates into CASSPGNRGYIQYF.

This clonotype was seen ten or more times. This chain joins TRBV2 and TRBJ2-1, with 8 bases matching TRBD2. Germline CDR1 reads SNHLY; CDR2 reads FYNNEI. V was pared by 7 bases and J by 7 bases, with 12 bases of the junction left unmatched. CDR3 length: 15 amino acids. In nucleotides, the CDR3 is TGTGCCAGCACCCTGACTAGCGCCTCTTTGAATGAGCAGTTCTTC. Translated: CASTLTSASLNEQFF.